These T cell receptor beta chains were read from a single sample in a study of neurological immune-mediated disorders. TCRdb itself ran the 5' RACE reads through MiXCR, one entry per CDR3 protein. The sample holds tens of thousands of distinct CDR3 sequences, about an eighth seen once. Source material: PBMCs. These receptors were collected from a woman aged 55-75 years with HTLV-1-associated myelopathy (HAM/TSP). Each CDR3 is given with its conserved first and last residue. The D gene is left open where the match is weak. Size is omitted from some rows. Given values are once, few, many or a class for expanded clones.

CDR3nt | CDR3aa | len | abundance | v_gene | d_gene | j_gene
TGTGCCAGCTCACCAATGCTAGTGTCCTACAATGAGCAGTTCTTC | CASSPMLVSYNEQFF | 15 | - | TRBV18 | - | TRBJ2-1
TGCAGTGCTAGAGCGCAGGGGGACGGAGGTTATGGCTACACCTTC | CSARAQGDGGYGYTF | 15 | many | TRBV20-1 | TRBD1 | TRBJ1-2
TGTGCCAGCAGCCCGGTGTTTGGGGGAGTCGGGGAGACCCAGTACTTC | CASSPVFGGVGETQYF | 16 | - | TRBV11-2 | - | TRBJ2-5
TGTGCCAGCAGCCAAGGAACGGGGGTAGGGTCCTACAATGAGCAGTTCTTC | CASSQGTGVGSYNEQFF | 17 | many | TRBV14 | - | TRBJ2-1
TGCGCCAGCAGCTTTGGCCGGGGGCACGTGGAGGACACTGAAGCTTTCTTT | CASSFGRGHVEDTEAFF | 17 | many | TRBV5-1 | - | TRBJ1-1
TGTGCCAGCAGCCAAGATTTGACGAACCAGCCCCAGCATTTT | CASSQDLTNQPQHF | 14 | many | TRBV3-1 | - | TRBJ1-5
TGCGCCAGCAGTCTGAGCGGGACCACAGATACGCAGTATTTT | CASSLSGTTDTQYF | 14 | few | TRBV10-2 | TRBD2 | TRBJ2-3
TGCGCCAGCAGCCCGGACAGGGTTAATTCACCCCTCCACTTT | CASSPDRVNSPLHF | 14 | few | TRBV5-1 | TRBD1 | TRBJ1-6
TGCAGTGCTAGGAAGTCCTCCTACGAGCAGTACTTC | CSARKSSYEQYF | 12 | many | TRBV20-1 | - | TRBJ2-7
TGCGCCAGCAGCCCCCTTAGCGGGAGGTTCTACAATGAGCAGTTCTTC | CASSPLSGRFYNEQFF | 16 | - | TRBV10-1 | TRBD2 | TRBJ2-1
TGTGCCATCAGTGAAACAGGGGGGATGGTTGACACTGAAGCTTTCTTT | CAISETGGMVDTEAFF | 16 | many | TRBV10-3 | TRBD1 | TRBJ1-1
TGTGCCAGCAGTTTAATACAGGGGGGGACCACTGAAGCTTTCTTT | CASSLIQGGTTEAFF | 15 | many | TRBV6-5 | TRBD1 | TRBJ1-1
TGCAGTGCTAGTTTTCAACAGGGGCCCGATACGCAGTATTTT | CSASFQQGPDTQYF | 14 | many | TRBV20-1 | TRBD1 | TRBJ2-3